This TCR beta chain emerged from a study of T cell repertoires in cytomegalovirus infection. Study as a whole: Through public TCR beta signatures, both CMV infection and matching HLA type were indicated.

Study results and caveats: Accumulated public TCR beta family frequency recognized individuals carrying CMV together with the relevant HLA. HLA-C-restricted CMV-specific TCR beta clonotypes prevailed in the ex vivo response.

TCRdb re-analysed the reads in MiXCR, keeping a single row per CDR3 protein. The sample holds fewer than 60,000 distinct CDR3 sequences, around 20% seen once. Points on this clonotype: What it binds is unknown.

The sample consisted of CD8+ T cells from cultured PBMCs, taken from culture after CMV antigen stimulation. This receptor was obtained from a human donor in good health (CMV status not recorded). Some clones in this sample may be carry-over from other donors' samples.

CDR3 nucleotides: TGTGCCAGCAGCCTCGAAGCCCGGAGCACTGAAGCTTTCTTT. This gives the protein CASSLEARSTEAFF. V gene TRBV7-9 combines with J gene TRBJ1-1; no clear D. The V end lost 5 bases, the J end lost 4 bases, and 14 bases lay between the germline ends. Looked up from germline, CDR1 is SEHNR and CDR2 is FQNEAQ (reference sequence). This CDR3 is 14 amino acids long.